Following are 27 T cell receptor beta chains from one sample sequenced in a study of T cell responses to AZD1222 COVID-19 vaccine. Repertoires were generated with immunoSEQ multiplex PCR, while TCRdb's copy carries only in-frame clones and drops some. The table includes just under 75,000 clones, over 60% detected once. The sample in question was peripheral blood, obtained 28 days after the second AZD1222 dose. These receptors were collected from an adult who received the AZD1222 COVID-19 vaccine.

The chain has TRBV7-9 and TRBJ2-3, with TRBD2 matching 10 bases. Germline trimming cut 5 bases from V and 3 bases from J; bases unmatched to any gene: 5. CDR1 SEHNR and CDR2 FQNEAQ come from the germline V gene (reference sequence). The CDR3 contains 15 residues. This chain's CDR3 is CASSPGLAETDTQYF. The DNA of the CDR3 is TGTGCCAGCAGCCCTGGACTAGCGGAAACAGATACGCAGTATTTT.

V is TRBV28 and J is TRBJ2-4; TRBD1 agrees at 7 bases. Per the germline V gene, CDR1 is MDHEN and CDR2 is SYDVKM. The V gene end was trimmed by 5 bases and the J gene end by 7 bases; junction bases not matched to a gene: 8. The CDR3 totals 14 residues. The CDR3 DNA is TGTGCCAGCAGTCGGACAGGCGGGTGGAACATTCAGTACTTC. Translation: CASSRTGGWNIQYF.

Notes on this clone: Its ends do not fully match the called genes, so a read error is possible. The gene calls are TRBV3-1 (or the pseudogene TRBV3-2) and TRBJ1-2; TRBD1 matches 9 bases. The CDR3 length is 12 residues. Germline lookup yields CDR1 LGHDT and CDR2 YNNKEL (reference sequence). CDR3 coding DNA: TGTGCCAGCAGCCAGGGGACAGGGTATCGAGCCTTC. It codes for CASSQGTGYRAF.

The chain combines TRBV28 with TRBJ2-3; tentatively, D is TRBD1 or TRBD2 (7 bases each). With 4 bases removed from V and 4 bases from J, the gap between germline ends came to 21 bases. The CDR3 has 17 residues. The germline V gene encodes CDR1 MDHEN and CDR2 SYDVKM. CDR3 coding DNA: TGTGCCAGCAGTTCTGACCCAGGGGGGGGACGACCAGATACGCAGTATTTT. This translates into CASSSDPGGGRPDTQYF.

The rearrangement links TRBV19 to TRBJ2-7, with a possible D match to TRBD1 (6 bases). V lost 10 bases and J 2 bases, leaving 15 bases between the germline ends. Germline CDR1 LNHDA, CDR2 SQIVND (reference sequence). This CDR3 has 13 residues. This CDR3 is CATSGQITYEQYF. The CDR3 bases are TGTGCCACCTCGGGACAAATCACCTACGAGCAGTACTTC.

The V and J genes are TRBV4-2 and TRBJ2-7; 13 nucleotides agree with TRBD2. The CDR3 loop spans 17 amino acids. Germline loops: CDR1 LGHNA, CDR2 YNFKEQ. The junction had 7 bases not matched to a gene; V was cut back by 4 bases and J by 1 base. The DNA for the CDR3 is TGTGCCAGCAGCCCTGGGACTAGCGGGGTTGAATCCTACGAGCAGTACTTC. This codes for CASSPGTSGVESYEQYF.

The CDR3: CATSRDWGLVTEAFF. Written as DNA, the CDR3 is TGTGCCACCAGCAGAGATTGGGGGTTGGTCACTGAAGCTTTCTTT. The chain carries TRBV15 and TRBJ1-1; D may be TRBD1 (5 bases). There are 15 residues in the CDR3. With 0 bases removed from V and 4 bases from J, the gap between germline ends came to 12 bases. Germline V gene lookup returns CDR1 LNHNV and CDR2 YYDKDF (reference sequence).

The CDR3 bases are TGTGCCAGCAGCTTCGACAGGGGGCCCCAGTTCTTC. This sequence encodes CASSFDRGPQFF. The rearrangement joins TRBV7-9 to TRBJ2-1; 10 bases are a match to TRBD1. The CDR3 sequence is 12 residues long. The V gene end was trimmed by 3 bases and the J gene end by 13 bases; junction bases not matched to a gene: 3. Germline loops: CDR1 SEHNR, CDR2 FQNEAQ (reference sequence).

This clone appeared a single time. This rearrangement joins TRBV27 to TRBJ2-2, with unresolved D. Trimming removed 2 bases from V and 0 bases from J, with 1 base in between. Germline CDR1 is MNHEY and CDR2 is SMNVEV (reference sequence). The CDR3 covers 13 residues. CDR3 bases: TGTGCCAGCAGTTTACCGAACACCGGGGAGCTGTTTTTT. Translation: CASSLPNTGELFF.

Only a few counts were recorded for this clone. This rearrangement joins TRBV29-1 to TRBJ2-3; 7 bases map to TRBD1. Germline V gene sequence: CDR1 SQVTM, CDR2 ANQGSEA. The CDR3 loop spans 17 amino acids. V lost 0 bases and J lost 2; bases outside the gene matches: 11. Here the CDR3 DNA reads TGCAGCGTTGAAGATGGAGAAGGGACAGTAACCACAGATACGCAGTATTTT. This sequence encodes CSVEDGEGTVTTDTQYF.

A few counts support this clone. The rearrangement links TRBV28 to TRBJ2-3; perhaps TRBD1 as D (7 bases). Looked up from germline, CDR1 is MDHEN and CDR2 is SYDVKM. V lost 3 bases, J lost 3 bases, and 16 bases lay in between. This CDR3 has 16 residues. Here the CDR3 DNA reads TGTGCCAGCAGTTTCGTGCCAGGGGGACTTACAGATACGCAGTATTTT. The encoded protein is CASSFVPGGLTDTQYF.

The V gene is TRBV27, the J gene TRBJ2-1; 14 positions agree with TRBD2. The V segment lost 5 bases and the J segment 3 bases; nucleotides outside the gene matches: 6. CDR3 length: 17 amino acids. The germline V gene has CDR1 MNHEY and CDR2 SMNVEV (reference sequence). The CDR3 DNA follows: TGTGCCAGCAGTCCGGGACTAGCGGGGGAGAACTACAATGAGCAGTTCTTC. Amino acids: CASSPGLAGENYNEQFF.

This clone has at least ten counts. The chain joins TRBV7-6 to TRBJ2-5; perhaps TRBD2 as D (5 bases). V gave up 5 bases and J gave up 2 bases, with 9 bases separating them. The V gene's germline CDR1 is SGHVS and CDR2 FNYEAQ. This CDR3 contains 13 residues. The CDR3 here is CASSRGRQETQYF. DNA of the CDR3: TGTGCCAGCAGCCGGGGTAGACAAGAGACCCAGTACTTC.

The CDR3 coding sequence is TGTGCCAGCAGTCCCGTGGGACAGGGTCGTGGCTATGGCTACACCTTC. It is translated as CASSPVGQGRGYGYTF. The rearrangement uses TRBV27 and TRBJ1-2; 9 bases align to TRBD1. Germline V gives CDR1 MNHEY, CDR2 SMNVEV (reference sequence). V was clipped by 5 bases and J by 4 bases; unmatched bases: 11. This CDR3 comprises 16 residues.

The chain couples TRBV12-3 or TRBV12-4 to TRBJ2-4; D may correspond to TRBD1 or TRBD2 (5 bases each). Trimming removed 1 base at V and 9 bases at J, with 10 bases between. The CDR3 runs 13 residues. The CDR3 is CASSLGGSGIQYF. CDR3 nucleotide sequence: TGTGCCAGCAGTTTAGGGGGGAGCGGCATTCAGTACTTC.

V and J are TRBV28 and TRBJ2-5; D remains unclear. The germline gives CDR1 MDHEN, CDR2 SYDVKM. The CDR3 length is 12 residues. V lost 4 bases, J lost 2 bases, and 5 bases lay in between. CDR3 residues: CASSSLQETQYF. The CDR3, as DNA: TGTGCCAGCAGTTCTTTGCAAGAGACCCAGTACTTC.

This chain joins TRBV6-1 and TRBJ1-2; maybe TRBD1 (6 bases). Germline CDR1 MNHNS, CDR2 SASEGT. This CDR3 has 15 residues. Between the trimmed V and J ends, which lost 0 bases and 4 bases, there was a span of 12 bases. The CDR3 loop reads CASSEAHRTAYGYTF. The DNA for the CDR3 is TGTGCCAGCAGTGAAGCGCATCGGACAGCCTATGGCTACACCTTC.

This clone was seen a few times. The V gene is TRBV6-1, the J gene TRBJ1-1; D not resolved. CDR1 is MNHNS, CDR2 SASEGT, per germline. V was shortened by 3 bases and J by 0 bases, with 11 bases between the two germline ends. This CDR3 has 15 residues. CDR3 nucleotides: TGTGCCAGCAGTGAGCAGCGGGCGGTGAACACTGAAGCTTTCTTT. Protein product: CASSEQRAVNTEAFF.

The rearrangement joins TRBV3-1 (or the pseudogene TRBV3-2) to TRBJ2-3; the D gene is possibly TRBD1 (7 bases). CDR3 length equals 17 residues. Trimming pared 3 bases from V and 2 bases from J, leaving 18 bases between. Germline V gives CDR1 LGHDT, CDR2 YNNKEL (reference sequence). The CDR3 DNA reads TGTGCCAGCAGCCATTTCGGGCGGGACAGAGACACAGATACGCAGTATTTT. It is translated as CASSHFGRDRDTDTQYF.

This clone is a singleton in its sample. An end of the junction differs from the germline gene, which may be a read error. V gene TRBV10-3 combines with J gene TRBJ1-1, with D possibly matching TRBD1 (5 bases). The CDR3 runs to 15 residues. Germline CDR1 and CDR2: ENHRY and SYGVKD. The CDR3 DNA reads TGTGCCATGAGTGGGGGGTCAGGGCGGAGCACTGAAGCTTTCTTT. Amino acid sequence: CAMSGGSGRSTEAFF.

V usage is TRBV19 and J usage is TRBJ2-7, with TRBD2 matching over 9 bases. The CDR3 is made up of 15 amino acids. The ends lost 3 bases at V and 3 bases at J; junction bases unmatched: 6. CDR1 is LNHDA, CDR2 SQIVND, per germline (reference sequence). CDR3 nucleotides: TGTGCCAGTAGTATTGGTAGTAGCGGGAGCTACGAGCAGTACTTC. This gives the protein CASSIGSSGSYEQYF.

The chain uses TRBV6-5 and TRBJ2-1; 12 bases are shared with TRBD2. Germline V gives CDR1 MNHEY, CDR2 SVGAGI. V dropped 6 bases and J dropped 3; count of bases not matched to a gene: 3. CDR3 size: 15 residues. CDR3 region: CASSKTSGSYNEQFF. The CDR3 region has the DNA TGTGCCAGCAGCAAGACTAGCGGGAGCTACAATGAGCAGTTCTTC.

The chain joins TRBV19 to TRBJ1-4, with D unresolved. Trimming took 6 bases from V and 7 from J, leaving 12 bases between them. CDR1 is LNHDA and CDR2 is SQIVND in the germline V gene (reference sequence). The CDR3 spans 13 residues. The CDR3 bases are TGTGCCAGTAGGGACCGGAGGCGTGAAAAACTGTTTTTT. Its protein is CASRDRRREKLFF.

This clone was seen a few times. The rearrangement joins TRBV28 to TRBJ1-6, with a possible D match to TRBD1 (6 bases). The CDR3 covers 17 residues. V was clipped by 3 bases and J by 9 bases, with 21 bases between them. Germline V CDR1 and CDR2: MDHEN, SYDVKM. CDR3 sequence: CASSFGRQGTLLSPLHF. CDR3 DNA sequence: TGTGCCAGCAGTTTCGGTCGTCAGGGGACGTTACTTTCACCCCTCCACTTT. The full variable domain, rest sourced from reference TRBV28 and TRBJ1-6, is DVKVTQSSRYLVKRTGEKVFLECVQDMDHENMFWYRQDPGLGLRLIYFSYDVKMKEKGDIPEGYSVSREKKERFSLILESASTNQTSMYLCASSFGRQGTLLSPLHFGNGTRLTVT.

The chain is built from TRBV3-1 (or the pseudogene TRBV3-2) and TRBJ1-2, with D possibly matching TRBD1 (6 bases). Trimming pared 0 bases from V and 6 bases from J, leaving 11 bases between. CDR1 and CDR2 (germline): LGHDT, YNNKEL (reference sequence). The length of the CDR3 is 14 residues. The CDR3 loop is CASSQDEGVDGYTF. The CDR3 coding sequence is TGTGCCAGCAGCCAAGATGAGGGGGTCGATGGCTACACCTTC.

The genes are TRBV9 and TRBJ1-4, with TRBD1 matching over 10 bases. The V segment lost 3 bases and the J segment 7 bases; nucleotides outside the gene matches: 12. The germline gives CDR1 SGDLS, CDR2 YYNGEE. The CDR3 consists of 17 residues. The CDR3 reads CASSAQGGQGRGEKLFF. The CDR3 region has the DNA TGTGCCAGCAGCGCTCAGGGGGGACAGGGGCGCGGTGAAAAACTGTTTTTT.

This clone was detected only once. CDR3 residues: CASSRTSGSDEQFF. The CDR3 DNA reads as TGTGCCAGCTCCCGGACTAGCGGGAGCGATGAGCAGTTCTTC. The V gene is TRBV3-1 (or the pseudogene TRBV3-2), the J gene TRBJ2-1; 13 positions agree with TRBD2. The germline gives CDR1 LGHDT, CDR2 YNNKEL (reference sequence). Germline trimming cut 8 bases from V and 8 bases from J; bases unmatched to any gene: 6. This CDR3 has 14 residues.